Sequencing of this T cell receptor (beta chain) was carried out in a study of post-analysis software for immune sequencing data. Overall study context: Relapsing-remitting, secondary progressive and progressive-relapsing courses of multiple sclerosis were included. Study observations and caveats: Relative to controls, patients with multiple sclerosis showed significantly lower normalized Chao1 diversity. Higher frequency in patients than in controls was seen for several TRBV segments, with TRBV5-6, TRBV5-1 and TRBV20-1 among them. F measure showed strong co-clustering of same-batch samples.

The sample holds a few counts of this clonotype. Its antigen remains unidentified. Unique molecular identifiers were carried by the TCR beta cDNA libraries. Between roughly 1 and 10 million T cells gave rise to approximately 520,000 cDNA molecules. TCRdb re-called the PCR reads with MiXCR, one entry per CDR3 protein. The table has approximately 440,000 distinct CDR3 sequences, approximately 46% seen once. The V and J ends lost 2 bases and 5 bases respectively, with 15 bases between them. CDR3 length equals 15 residues. Germline V lookup: CDR1 SGHTA, CDR2 FQGTGA. Sequencing was done on a sample of blood. This sequence originates from a girl aged 5-17 years with multiple sclerosis. The chain combines TRBV7-3 with TRBJ2-5, with no clear D. CDR3 sequence (DNA): TGTGCCAGCAGCTTAGATGCATGGGCCAGGGAGACCCAGTACTTC. This gives the protein CASSLDAWARETQYF.